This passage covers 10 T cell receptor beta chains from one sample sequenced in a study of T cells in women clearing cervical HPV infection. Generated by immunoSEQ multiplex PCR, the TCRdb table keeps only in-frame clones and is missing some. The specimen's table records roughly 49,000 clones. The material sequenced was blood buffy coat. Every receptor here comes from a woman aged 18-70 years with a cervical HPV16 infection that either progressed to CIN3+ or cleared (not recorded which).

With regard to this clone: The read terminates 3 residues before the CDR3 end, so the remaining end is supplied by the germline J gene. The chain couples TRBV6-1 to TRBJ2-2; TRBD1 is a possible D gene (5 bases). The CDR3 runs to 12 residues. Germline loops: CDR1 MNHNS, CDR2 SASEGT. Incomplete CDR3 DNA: TGTGCCAGCAGTGAATATAGGGGTCCG. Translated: CASSEYRGP. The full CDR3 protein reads CASSEYRGPLFF.

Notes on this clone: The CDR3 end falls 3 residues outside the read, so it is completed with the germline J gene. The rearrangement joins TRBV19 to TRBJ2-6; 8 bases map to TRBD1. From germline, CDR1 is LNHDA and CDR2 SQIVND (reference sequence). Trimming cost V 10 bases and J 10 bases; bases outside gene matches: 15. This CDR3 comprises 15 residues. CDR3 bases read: TGTGCCACCAAAACCGGACAGGGAAAAAATAACGTC. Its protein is CATKTGQGKNNV. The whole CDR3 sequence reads CATKTGQGKNNVLTF.

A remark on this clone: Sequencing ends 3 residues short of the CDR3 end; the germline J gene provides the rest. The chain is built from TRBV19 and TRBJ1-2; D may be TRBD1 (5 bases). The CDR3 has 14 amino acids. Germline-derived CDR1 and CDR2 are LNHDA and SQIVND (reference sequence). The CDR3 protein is CASSIVGGSGDYTF. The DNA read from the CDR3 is TGTGCCAGTAGTATAGTTGGGGGGAGTGGGGAC.

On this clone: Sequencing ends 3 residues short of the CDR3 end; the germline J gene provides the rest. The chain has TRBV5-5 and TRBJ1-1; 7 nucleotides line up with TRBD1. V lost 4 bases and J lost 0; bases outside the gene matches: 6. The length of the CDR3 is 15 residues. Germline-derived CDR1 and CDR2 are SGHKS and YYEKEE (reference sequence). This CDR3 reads CASSPETGMNTEAFF. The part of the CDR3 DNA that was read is TGTGCCAGCAGCCCTGAGACAGGGATGAACACTGAA.

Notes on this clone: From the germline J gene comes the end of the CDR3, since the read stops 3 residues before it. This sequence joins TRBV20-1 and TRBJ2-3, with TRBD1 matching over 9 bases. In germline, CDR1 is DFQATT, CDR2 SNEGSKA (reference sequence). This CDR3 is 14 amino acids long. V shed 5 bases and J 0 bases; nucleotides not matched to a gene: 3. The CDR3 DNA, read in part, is TGCAGTGCTGAACAGGGGGCTAGCACAGATACG. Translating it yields CSAEQGASTDT. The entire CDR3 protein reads CSAEQGASTDTQYF.

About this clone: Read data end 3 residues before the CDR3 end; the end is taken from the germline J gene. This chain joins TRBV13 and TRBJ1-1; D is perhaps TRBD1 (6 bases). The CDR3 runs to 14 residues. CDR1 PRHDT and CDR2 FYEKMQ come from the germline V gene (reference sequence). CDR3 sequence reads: CASSNRDGRASAFF. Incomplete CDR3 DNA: TGTGCCAGCAGCAACAGGGATGGAAGGGCCTCA.

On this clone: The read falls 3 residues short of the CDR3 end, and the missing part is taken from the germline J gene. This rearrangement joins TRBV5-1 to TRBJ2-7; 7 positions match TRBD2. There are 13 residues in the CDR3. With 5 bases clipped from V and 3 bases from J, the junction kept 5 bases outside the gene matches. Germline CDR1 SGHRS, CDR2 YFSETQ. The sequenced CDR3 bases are TGCGCCAGCAGGACTAGCTCGGGCTACGAG. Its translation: CASRTSSGYE. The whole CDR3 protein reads CASRTSSGYEQYF. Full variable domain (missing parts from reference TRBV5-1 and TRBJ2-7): KAGVTQTPRYLIKTRGQQVTLSCSPISGHRSVSWYQQTPGQGLQFLFEYFSETQRNKGNFPGRFSGRQFSNSRSEMNVSTLELGDSALYLCASRTSSGYEQYFGPGTRLTVT.

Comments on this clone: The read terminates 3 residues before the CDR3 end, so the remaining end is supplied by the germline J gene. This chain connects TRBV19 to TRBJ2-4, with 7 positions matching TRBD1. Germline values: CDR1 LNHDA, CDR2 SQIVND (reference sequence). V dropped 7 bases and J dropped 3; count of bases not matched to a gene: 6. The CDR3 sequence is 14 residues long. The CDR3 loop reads CASNTGVDKNIQYF. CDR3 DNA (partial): TGTGCCAGTAATACAGGGGTCGACAAAAACATT.

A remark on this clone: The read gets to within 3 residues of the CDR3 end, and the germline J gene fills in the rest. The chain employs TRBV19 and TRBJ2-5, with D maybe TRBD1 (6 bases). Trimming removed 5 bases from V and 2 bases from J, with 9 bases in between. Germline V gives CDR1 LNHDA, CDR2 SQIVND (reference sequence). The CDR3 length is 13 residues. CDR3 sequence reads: CASSEGGQETQYF. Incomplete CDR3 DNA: TGTGCCAGTAGTGAAGGGGGACAAGAGACC.

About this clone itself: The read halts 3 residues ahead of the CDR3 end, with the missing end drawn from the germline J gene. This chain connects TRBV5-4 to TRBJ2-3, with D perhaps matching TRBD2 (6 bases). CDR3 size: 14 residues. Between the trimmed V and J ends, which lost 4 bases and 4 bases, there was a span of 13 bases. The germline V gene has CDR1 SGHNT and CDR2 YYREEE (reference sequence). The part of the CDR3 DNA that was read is TGTGCCAGCAGCACCCCGACTAGTCCAGATACG. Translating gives CASSTPTSPDT. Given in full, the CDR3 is CASSTPTSPDTQYF.